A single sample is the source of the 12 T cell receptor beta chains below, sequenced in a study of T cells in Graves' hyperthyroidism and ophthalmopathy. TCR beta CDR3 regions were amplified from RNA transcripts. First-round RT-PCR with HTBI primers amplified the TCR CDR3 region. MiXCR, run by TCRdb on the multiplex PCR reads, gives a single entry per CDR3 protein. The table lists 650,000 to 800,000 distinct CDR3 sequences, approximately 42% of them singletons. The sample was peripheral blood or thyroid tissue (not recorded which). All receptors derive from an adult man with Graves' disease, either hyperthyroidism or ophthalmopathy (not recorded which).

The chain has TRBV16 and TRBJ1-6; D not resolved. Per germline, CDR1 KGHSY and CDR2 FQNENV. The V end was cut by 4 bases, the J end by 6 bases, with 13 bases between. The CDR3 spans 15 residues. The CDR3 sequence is CASSPGVGGNSPLHF. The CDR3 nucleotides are TGTGCCAGCAGCCCGGGAGTCGGAGGTAATTCACCCCTCCACTTT.

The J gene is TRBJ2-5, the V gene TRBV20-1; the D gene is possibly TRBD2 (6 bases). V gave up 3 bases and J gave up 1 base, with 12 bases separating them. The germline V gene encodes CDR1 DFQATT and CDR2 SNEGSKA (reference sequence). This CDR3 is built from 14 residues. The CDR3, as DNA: TGCAGTGCTAGCATCCTAGCGACCCAAGAGACCCAGTACTTC. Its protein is CSASILATQETQYF.

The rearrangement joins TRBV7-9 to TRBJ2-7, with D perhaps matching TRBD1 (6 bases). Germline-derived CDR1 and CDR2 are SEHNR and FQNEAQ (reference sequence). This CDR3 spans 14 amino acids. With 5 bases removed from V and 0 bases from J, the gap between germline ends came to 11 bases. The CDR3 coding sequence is TGTGCCAGCAGCCAAGGGGGTAGCTCCTACGAGCAGTACTTC. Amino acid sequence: CASSQGGSSYEQYF.

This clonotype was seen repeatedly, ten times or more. CDR3 loop: CASSADTGEELFF. The CDR3 coding sequence is TGTGCCAGCAGTGCCGACACAGGGGAGGAACTGTTTTTT. The chain couples TRBV2 to TRBJ1-4, with 7 bases identical to TRBD1. This CDR3 comprises 13 residues. Germline CDR1 SNHLY, CDR2 FYNNEI. Unmatched junction bases numbered 8, after V lost 4 bases and J lost 12 bases. The variable domain in full, completed from reference TRBV2 and TRBJ1-4, reads EPEVTQTPSHQVTQMGQEVILRCVPISNHLYFYWYRQILGQKVEFLVSFYNNEISEKSEIFDDQFSVERPDGSNFTLKIRSTKLEDSAMYFCASSADTGEELFFGSGTQLSVL.

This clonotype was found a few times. The CDR3 DNA is TGTGCCAGCAGCTTAGTTTCAGGGGCCTCACCCCTCCACTTT. This encodes CASSLVSGASPLHF. The chain employs TRBV11-2 and TRBJ1-6, with a weak D call TRBD1 (6 bases). The CDR3 covers 14 residues. Trimming took 1 base from V and 10 from J, leaving 11 bases between them. The germline gives CDR1 SGHAT, CDR2 FQNNGV.

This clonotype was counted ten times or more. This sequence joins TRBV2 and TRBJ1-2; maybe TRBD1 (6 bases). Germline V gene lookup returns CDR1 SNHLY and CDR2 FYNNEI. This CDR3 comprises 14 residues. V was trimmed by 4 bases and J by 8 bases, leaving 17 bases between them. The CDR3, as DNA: TGTGCCAGCAGTGCGGGGGCTACCTTTATCGGCTACACCTTC. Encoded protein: CASSAGATFIGYTF.

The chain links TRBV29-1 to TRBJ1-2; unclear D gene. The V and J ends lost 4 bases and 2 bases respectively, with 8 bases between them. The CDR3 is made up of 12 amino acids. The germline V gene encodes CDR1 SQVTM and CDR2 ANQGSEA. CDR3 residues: CSVVRNNYGYTF. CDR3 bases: TGCAGCGTTGTCAGGAACAACTATGGCTACACCTTC. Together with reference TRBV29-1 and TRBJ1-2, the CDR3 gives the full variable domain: SAVISQKPSRDICQRGTSLTIQCQVDSQVTMMFWYRQQPGQSLTLIATANQGSEATYESGFVIDKFPISRPNLTFSTLTVSNMSPEDSSIYLCSVVRNNYGYTFGSGTRLTVV.

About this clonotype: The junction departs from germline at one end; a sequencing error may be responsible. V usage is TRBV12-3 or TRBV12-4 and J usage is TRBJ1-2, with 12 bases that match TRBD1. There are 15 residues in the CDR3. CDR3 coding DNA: TGTGCCAGCAGTACATCCGGGACAGGGGGCGATGGCCACACCTTC. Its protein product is CASSTSGTGGDGHTF.

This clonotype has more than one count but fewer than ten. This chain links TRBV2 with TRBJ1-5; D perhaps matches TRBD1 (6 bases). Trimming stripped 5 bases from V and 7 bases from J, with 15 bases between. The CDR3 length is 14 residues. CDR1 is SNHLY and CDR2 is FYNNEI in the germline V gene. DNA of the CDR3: TGTGCCAGCAGTTCAGGGGCGGCGGGCCAGCCCCAGCATTTT. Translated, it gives CASSSGAAGQPQHF.

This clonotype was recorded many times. In nucleotides, the CDR3 is TGTGCCAGCAGCGGACAGCCTAATGAAAAACTGTTTTTT. Amino acid sequence: CASSGQPNEKLFF. V usage is TRBV7-6 and J usage is TRBJ1-4, with a weak D call TRBD1 (6 bases). The CDR3 is 13 residues long. From germline, CDR1 is SGHVS and CDR2 FNYEAQ. Deletions cut 5 bases from V and 3 bases from J, with 7 bases between. Supplemented by reference TRBV7-6 and TRBJ1-4, the full variable domain reads GAGVSQSPRYKVTKRGQDVALRCDPISGHVSLYWYRQALGQGPEFLTYFNYEAQQDKSGLPNDRFSAERPEGSISTLTIQRTEQRDSAMYRCASSGQPNEKLFFGSGTQLSVL.

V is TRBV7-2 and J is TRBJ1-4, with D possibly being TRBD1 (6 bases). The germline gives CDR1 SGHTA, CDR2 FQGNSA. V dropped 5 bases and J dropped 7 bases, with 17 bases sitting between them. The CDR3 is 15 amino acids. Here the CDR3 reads CASSPRTAFGEKLFF. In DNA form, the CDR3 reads TGTGCCAGCAGCCCCCGGACAGCGTTCGGTGAAAAACTGTTTTTT.

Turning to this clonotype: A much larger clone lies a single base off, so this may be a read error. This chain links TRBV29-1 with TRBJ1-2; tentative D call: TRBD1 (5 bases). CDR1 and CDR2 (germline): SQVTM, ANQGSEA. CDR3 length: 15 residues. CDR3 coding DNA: TGCAGCGCCTGGGGACGACGAAGAGAGGAGTATGGCTACGCCTTC. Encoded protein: CSAWGRRREEYGYAF.